The 14 T cell receptor beta chains given below trace back to one sample, sequenced in a study of blood T cell repertoires in COVID-19. Using immunoSEQ multiplex PCR, the repertoire was profiled, and TCRdb retains in-frame clones only, with some absent. Of roughly 75,000 clones in the sample, under 80% were seen once. The sample comprised peripheral blood. The source of these receptors is a human donor with acute or convalescent COVID-19. The donor label of this sample is uncertain.

The rearrangement uses TRBV10-1 and TRBJ2-7; 8 positions agree with TRBD2. V trimming: 2 bases; J trimming: 5 bases; junction bases outside the gene matches: 11. CDR3 length: 16 residues. Germline V CDR1 and CDR2: WNHNN, SYGVQD (reference sequence). The CDR3 DNA reads TGCGCCAGCAGTGAGCCCACGGTAGAAGCGGGGGACGAGCAGTACGTC. Its translation: CASSEPTVEAGDEQYV.

This chain links TRBV6-6 with TRBJ1-5, with TRBD1 identical over 11 bases. This CDR3 contains 15 residues. Germline loops: CDR1 MNHNY, CDR2 SVGAGI (reference sequence). V was clipped by 7 bases and J by 5 bases; unmatched bases: 7. The CDR3 region is CASKQGQGEHQPQHF. CDR3 bases: TGTGCCAGCAAACAGGGACAGGGGGAACATCAGCCCCAGCATTTT.

The CDR3 DNA is TGTGCCAGCATCGAGTATTTGGATCAGCCCCAGCATTTT. As protein: CASIEYLDQPQHF. The rearrangement uses TRBV2 and TRBJ1-5; no definite D call. CDR1 and CDR2 (germline): SNHLY, FYNNEI. The CDR3 spans 13 residues. Deletions cut 7 bases from V and 5 bases from J, with 12 bases between.

Written as DNA, the CDR3 is TGTGCCAGCAGCTATGACTACTACACCGGGGAGCTGTTTTTT. It codes for CASSYDYYTGELFF. The chain joins TRBV7-2 to TRBJ2-2, with TRBD2 as a possible D gene (5 bases). V lost 4 bases, J lost 3 bases, and 9 bases lay in between. CDR1 SGHTA and CDR2 FQGNSA come from the germline V gene. This CDR3 is 14 amino acids long.

The chain's CDR3 is CASSLRSGTGSLVTEAFF. The DNA of the CDR3 is TGCGCCAGCAGCTTACGATCCGGGACAGGGAGCCTGGTCACTGAAGCTTTCTTT. The rearrangement uses TRBV5-1 and TRBJ1-1, with 9 bases aligning to TRBD1. This CDR3 spans 18 amino acids. CDR1 is SGHRS and CDR2 is YFSETQ in the germline V gene. The V and J ends lost 2 bases and 4 bases, in that order; junction bases with no gene match: 15.

V is TRBV7-9 and J is TRBJ2-5; TRBD1 matches 11 bases. This CDR3 spans 17 amino acids. V dropped 6 bases and J dropped 2; count of bases not matched to a gene: 11. Germline V gene lookup returns CDR1 SEHNR and CDR2 FQNEAQ (reference sequence). The CDR3 nucleotides read TGTGCCAGCAGAAACACCTTCCGGGACAGGGGGCAAGAGACCCAGTACTTC. Encoded protein: CASRNTFRDRGQETQYF. Drawing the rest from reference TRBV7-9 and TRBJ2-5, the complete variable domain is DTGVSQNPRHKITKRGQNVTFRCDPISEHNRLYWYRQTLGQGPEFLTYFQNEAQLEKSRLLSDRFSAERPKGSFSTLEIQRTEQGDSAMYLCASRNTFRDRGQETQYFGPGTRLLVL.

The chain has TRBV2 and TRBJ2-5; TRBD2 matches at 10 bases. The CDR3 has 15 amino acids. After removal of 5 bases from V and 2 bases from J, the junction contained 5 bases not matched to a gene. The germline V gene has CDR1 SNHLY and CDR2 FYNNEI. The CDR3 region has the DNA TGTGCCAGCAGTCCGCTAGCGGGGGAGCAAGAGACCCAGTACTTC. It specifies CASSPLAGEQETQYF.

V gene TRBV28 combines with J gene TRBJ1-1, with TRBD1 matching 7 bases. The CDR3 contains 15 residues. The V gene's germline CDR1 is MDHEN and CDR2 SYDVKM. Trimming cost V 5 bases and J 1 base; bases outside gene matches: 7. The CDR3 protein is CASSTYRGPNTEAFF. The DNA of the CDR3 is TGTGCCAGCAGTACCTACAGGGGACCGAACACTGAAGCTTTCTTT.

V usage is TRBV2 and J usage is TRBJ2-2; no clear D. V lost 8 bases and J lost 4, with 5 bases in between. The CDR3 is 11 amino acids. Germline values: CDR1 SNHLY, CDR2 FYNNEI. The CDR3 protein is CASLITGELFF. Written as DNA, the CDR3 is TGTGCCAGCCTTATCACCGGGGAGCTGTTTTTT.

The V and J genes are TRBV5-1 and TRBJ2-2; D is unclear. CDR3 size: 14 residues. V was shortened by 8 bases and J by 2 bases, with 13 bases between the two germline ends. Germline values: CDR1 SGHRS, CDR2 YFSETQ. As DNA, the CDR3 is TGCGCCAGTCAAGTGACAACCAACACCGGGGAGCTGTTTTTT. This translates into CASQVTTNTGELFF.

In this sample, this clone turned up a few times. The V gene is TRBV9, the J gene TRBJ2-2; D not certain. The ends were cut back, 7 bases at V and 4 bases at J, with 5 bases in the middle. Germline values: CDR1 SGDLS, CDR2 YYNGEE. This CDR3 is built from 11 residues. Here the CDR3 DNA reads TGTGCCAGCGGTAGCACCGGGGAGCTGTTTTTT. It codes for CASGSTGELFF.

The chain combines TRBV6-2 or TRBV6-3 with TRBJ2-7, with 7 bases identical to TRBD1. With V trimmed by 5 bases and J by 1 base, 8 bases remained unmatched. Germline values: CDR1 MNHEY, CDR2 SVGEGT. The CDR3 runs 15 residues. The CDR3 loop reads CASSLLWTGSYEQYF. In DNA form, the CDR3 reads TGTGCCAGCAGTCTCCTTTGGACAGGATCCTACGAGCAGTACTTC.

The rearrangement joins TRBV28 to TRBJ1-3; TRBD1 matches at 9 bases. The germline gives CDR1 MDHEN, CDR2 SYDVKM. There are 16 residues in the CDR3. J lost 1 base, V lost 7 bases, and 8 bases had no gene match. The DNA for the CDR3 is TGTGCCAGCAACTCCGGGACAGGGAGTTCTGGAAACACCATATATTTT. Its protein is CASNSGTGSSGNTIYF.

The rearrangement joins TRBV29-1 to TRBJ2-5; no reliable D call. Between the trimmed V and J ends, which lost 4 bases and 4 bases, there was a span of 10 bases. This CDR3 contains 12 residues. CDR1 and CDR2 (germline): SQVTM, ANQGSEA. DNA for the CDR3: TGCAGCGTTGTGCTGTTTAGAGAGACCCAGTACTTC. Residues: CSVVLFRETQYF.